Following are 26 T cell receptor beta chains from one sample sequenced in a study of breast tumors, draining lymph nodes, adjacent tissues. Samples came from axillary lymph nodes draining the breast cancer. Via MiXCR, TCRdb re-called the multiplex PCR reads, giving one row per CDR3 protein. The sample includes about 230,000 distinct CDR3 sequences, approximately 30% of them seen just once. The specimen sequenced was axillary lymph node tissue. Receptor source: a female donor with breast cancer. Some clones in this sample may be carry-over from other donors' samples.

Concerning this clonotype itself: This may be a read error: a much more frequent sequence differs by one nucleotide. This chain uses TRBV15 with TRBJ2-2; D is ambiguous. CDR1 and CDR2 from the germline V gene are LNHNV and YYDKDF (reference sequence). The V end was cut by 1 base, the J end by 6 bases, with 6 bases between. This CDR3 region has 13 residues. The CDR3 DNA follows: TGTGCCACCAGCAGAGCCCGGGCCGGGGAGCTGTTTTTT. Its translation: CATSRARAGELFF. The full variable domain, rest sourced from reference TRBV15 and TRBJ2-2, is DAMVIQNPRYQVTQFGKPVTLSCSQTLNHNVMYWYQQKSSQAPKLLFHYYDKDFNNEADTPDNFQSRRPNTSFCFLDIRSPGLGDTAMYLCATSRARAGELFFGEGSRLTVL.

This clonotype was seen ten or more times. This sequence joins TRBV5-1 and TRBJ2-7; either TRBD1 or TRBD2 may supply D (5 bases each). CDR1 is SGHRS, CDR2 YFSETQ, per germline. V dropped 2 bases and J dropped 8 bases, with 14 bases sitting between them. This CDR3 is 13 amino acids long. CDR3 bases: TGCGCCAGCAGCTTTAGTGTGCAGGGACAGCAGTACTTC. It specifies CASSFSVQGQQYF.

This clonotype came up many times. As DNA, the CDR3 is TGTGCCAGCAGCTTCGACAGGAGAAATGAGCAGTTCTTC. It is translated as CASSFDRRNEQFF. The chain employs TRBV11-2 and TRBJ2-1; tentative D call: TRBD1 (6 bases). Germline V CDR1 and CDR2: SGHAT, FQNNGV. The V and J ends lost 3 bases and 7 bases respectively, with 10 bases between them. CDR3 length: 13 residues.

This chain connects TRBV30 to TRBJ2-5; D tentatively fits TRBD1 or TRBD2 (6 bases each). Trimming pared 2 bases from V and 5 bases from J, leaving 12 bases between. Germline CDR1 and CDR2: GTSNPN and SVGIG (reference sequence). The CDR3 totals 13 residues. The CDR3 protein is CAWSTRGLETQYF. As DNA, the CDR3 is TGTGCCTGGAGTACCAGGGGACTGGAGACCCAGTACTTC.

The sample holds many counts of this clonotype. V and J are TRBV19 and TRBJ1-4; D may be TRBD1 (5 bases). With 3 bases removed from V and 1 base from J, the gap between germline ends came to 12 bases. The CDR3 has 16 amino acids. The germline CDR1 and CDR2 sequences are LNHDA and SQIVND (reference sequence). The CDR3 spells CASSIRTGGTNEKLFF. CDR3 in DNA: TGTGCCAGTAGTATCAGAACAGGTGGAACTAATGAAAAACTGTTTTTT.

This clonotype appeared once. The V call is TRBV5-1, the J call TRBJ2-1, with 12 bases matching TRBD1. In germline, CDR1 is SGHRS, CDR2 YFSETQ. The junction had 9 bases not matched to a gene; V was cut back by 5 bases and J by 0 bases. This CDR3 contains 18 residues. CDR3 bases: TGCGCCAGCAGAAAGTGGCCGGGACAGGGGGCCTCCTACAATGAGCAGTTCTTC. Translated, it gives CASRKWPGQGASYNEQFF.

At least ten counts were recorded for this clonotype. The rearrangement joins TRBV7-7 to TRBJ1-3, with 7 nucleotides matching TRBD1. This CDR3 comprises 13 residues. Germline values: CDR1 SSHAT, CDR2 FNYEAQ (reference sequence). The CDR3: CASAKGQGNTIYF. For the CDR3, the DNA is TGTGCTAGCGCAAAGGGACAGGGAAACACCATATATTTT.

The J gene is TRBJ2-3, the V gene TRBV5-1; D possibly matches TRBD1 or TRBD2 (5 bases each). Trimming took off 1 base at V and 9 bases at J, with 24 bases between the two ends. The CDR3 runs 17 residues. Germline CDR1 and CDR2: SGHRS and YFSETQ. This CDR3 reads CASSLIPGLVREGTQYF. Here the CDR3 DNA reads TGCGCCAGCAGCTTGATACCGGGGTTAGTTCGCGAGGGGACGCAGTATTTT.

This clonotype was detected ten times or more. The CDR3 loop reads CASSQRQAFGEQFF. CDR3 nucleotide sequence: TGTGCCAGCAGCCAGCGACAGGCTTTCGGTGAGCAGTTCTTC. The chain carries TRBV14 and TRBJ2-1, with D possibly being TRBD1 (6 bases). This CDR3 has 14 residues. CDR1 and CDR2 (germline): SGHDN, FVKESK. V shed 3 bases and J shed 9 bases, with 15 bases lying between them.

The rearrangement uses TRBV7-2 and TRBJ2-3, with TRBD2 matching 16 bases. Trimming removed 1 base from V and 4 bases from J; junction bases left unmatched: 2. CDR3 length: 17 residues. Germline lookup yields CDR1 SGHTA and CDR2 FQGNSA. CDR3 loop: CASSLGGTSGRADTQYF. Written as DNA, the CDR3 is TGTGCCAGCAGCTTAGGGGGGACTAGCGGGAGGGCAGATACGCAGTATTTT. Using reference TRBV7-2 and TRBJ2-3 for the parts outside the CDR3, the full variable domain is GAGVSQSPSNKVTEKGKDVELRCDPISGHTALYWYRQSLGQGLEFLIYFQGNSAPDKSGLPSDRFSAERTGGSVSTLTIQRTQQEDSAVYLCASSLGGTSGRADTQYFGPGTRLTVL.

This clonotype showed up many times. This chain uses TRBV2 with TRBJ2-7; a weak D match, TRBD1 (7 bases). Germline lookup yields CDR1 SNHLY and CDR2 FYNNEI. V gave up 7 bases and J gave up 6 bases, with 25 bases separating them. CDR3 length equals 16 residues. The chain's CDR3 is CASTSVGGQLNGEQYF. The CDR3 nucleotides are TGTGCCAGCACCTCGGTGGGGGGACAGCTGAATGGCGAGCAGTACTTC.

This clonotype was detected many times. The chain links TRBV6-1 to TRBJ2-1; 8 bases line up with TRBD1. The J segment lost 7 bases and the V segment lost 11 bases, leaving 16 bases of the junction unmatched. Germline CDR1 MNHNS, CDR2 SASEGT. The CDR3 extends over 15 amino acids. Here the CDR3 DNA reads TGTGCCGCCTCAGGACACGGGACAGGTACAAATGAGCAGTTCTTC. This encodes CAASGHGTGTNEQFF.

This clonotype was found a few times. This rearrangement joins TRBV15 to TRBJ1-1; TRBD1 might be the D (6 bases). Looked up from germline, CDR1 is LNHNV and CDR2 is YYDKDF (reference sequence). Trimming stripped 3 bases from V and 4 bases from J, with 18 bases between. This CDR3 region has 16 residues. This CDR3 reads CATSRGAGGLSTEAFF. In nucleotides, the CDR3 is TGTGCCACCAGCAGGGGGGCCGGCGGATTGAGCACTGAAGCTTTCTTT.

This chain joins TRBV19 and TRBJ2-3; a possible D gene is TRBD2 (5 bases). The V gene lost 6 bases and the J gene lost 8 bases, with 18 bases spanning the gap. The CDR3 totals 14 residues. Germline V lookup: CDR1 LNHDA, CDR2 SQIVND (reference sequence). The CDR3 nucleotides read TGTGCCAGTAGCCTCCTCGGACTCACGGGTACGCAGTATTTT. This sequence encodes CASSLLGLTGTQYF.

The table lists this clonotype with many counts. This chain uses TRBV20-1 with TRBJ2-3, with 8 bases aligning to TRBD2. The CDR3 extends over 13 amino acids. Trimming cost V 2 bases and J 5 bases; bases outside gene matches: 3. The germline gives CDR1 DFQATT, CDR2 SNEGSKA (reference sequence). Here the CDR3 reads CSARMAGGDTQYF. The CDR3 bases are TGCAGTGCTAGAATGGCGGGAGGAGATACGCAGTATTTT.

The DNA of the CDR3 is TGCAGCGTCCTGAGGGTCTATGAGCAGTTCTTC. It encodes CSVLRVYEQFF. The chain carries TRBV29-1 and TRBJ2-1; the D gene is possibly TRBD2 (5 bases). Trimming took off 6 bases at V and 8 bases at J, with 11 bases between the two ends. Germline loops: CDR1 SQVTM, CDR2 ANQGSEA. The CDR3 is 11 amino acids.

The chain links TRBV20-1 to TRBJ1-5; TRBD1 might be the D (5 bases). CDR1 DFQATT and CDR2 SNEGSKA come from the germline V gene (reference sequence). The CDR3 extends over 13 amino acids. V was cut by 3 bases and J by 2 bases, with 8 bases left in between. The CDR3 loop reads CSASPRGNQPQHF. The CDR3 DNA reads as TGCAGTGCTAGTCCCAGGGGCAATCAGCCCCAGCATTTT.

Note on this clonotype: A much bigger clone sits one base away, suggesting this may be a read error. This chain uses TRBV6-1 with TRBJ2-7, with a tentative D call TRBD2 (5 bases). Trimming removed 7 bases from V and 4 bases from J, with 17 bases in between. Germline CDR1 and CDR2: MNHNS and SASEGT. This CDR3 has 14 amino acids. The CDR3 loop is CASTLTGSGYEQYF. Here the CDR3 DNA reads TGTGCCAGCACGCTCACGGGATCGGGGTACGAGCAGTACTTC.

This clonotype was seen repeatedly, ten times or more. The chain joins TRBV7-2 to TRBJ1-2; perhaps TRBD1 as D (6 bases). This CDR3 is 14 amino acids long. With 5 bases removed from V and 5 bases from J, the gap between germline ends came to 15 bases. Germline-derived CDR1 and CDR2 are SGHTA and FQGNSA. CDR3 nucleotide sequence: TGTGCCAGCAGCCCCCGGACAGACCTATATGGCTACACCTTC. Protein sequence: CASSPRTDLYGYTF.

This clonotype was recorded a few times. CDR3 in DNA: TGTGCCAGCAGTGGACAGGCCTGGGGTGACACTGAAGCTTTCTTT. Translation gives CASSGQAWGDTEAFF. The rearrangement joins TRBV6-1 to TRBJ1-1; a weak D match, TRBD1 (6 bases). V gave up 4 bases and J gave up 3 bases, with 15 bases separating them. Germline V gene data show CDR1 as MNHNS and CDR2 as SASEGT. This CDR3 comprises 15 residues.

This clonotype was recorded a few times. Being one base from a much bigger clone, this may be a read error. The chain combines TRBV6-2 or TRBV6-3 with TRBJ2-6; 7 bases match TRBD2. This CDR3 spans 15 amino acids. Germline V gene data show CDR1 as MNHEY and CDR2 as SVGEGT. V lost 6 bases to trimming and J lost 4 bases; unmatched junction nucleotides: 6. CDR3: CASSRGGPGANVLTF. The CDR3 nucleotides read TGTGCCAGCAGCCGCGGGGGACCCGGGGCCAACGTCCTGACTTTC.

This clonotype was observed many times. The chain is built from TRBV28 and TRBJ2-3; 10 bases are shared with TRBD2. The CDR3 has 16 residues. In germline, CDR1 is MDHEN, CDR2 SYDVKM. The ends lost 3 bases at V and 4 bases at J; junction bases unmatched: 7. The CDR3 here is CASSFPGLAAPDTQYF. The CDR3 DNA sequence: TGTGCCAGCAGTTTCCCCGGACTAGCGGCGCCAGATACGCAGTATTTT.

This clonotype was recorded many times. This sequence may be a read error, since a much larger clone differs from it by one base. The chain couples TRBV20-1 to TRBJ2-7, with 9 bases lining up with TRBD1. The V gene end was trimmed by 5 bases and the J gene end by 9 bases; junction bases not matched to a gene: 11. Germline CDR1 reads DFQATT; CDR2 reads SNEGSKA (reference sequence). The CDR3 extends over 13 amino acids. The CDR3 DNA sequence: TGCAGTGCTCAACAACAGGGGGCGCGCGCGCAGTACTTC. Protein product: CSAQQQGARAQYF.

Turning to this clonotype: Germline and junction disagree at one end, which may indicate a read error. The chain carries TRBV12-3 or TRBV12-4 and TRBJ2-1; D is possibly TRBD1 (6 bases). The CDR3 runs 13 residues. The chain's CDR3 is CASSPFPSGERFF. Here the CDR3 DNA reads TGTGCCAGCAGCCCGTTCCCGTCAGGGGAGCGGTTCTTC.

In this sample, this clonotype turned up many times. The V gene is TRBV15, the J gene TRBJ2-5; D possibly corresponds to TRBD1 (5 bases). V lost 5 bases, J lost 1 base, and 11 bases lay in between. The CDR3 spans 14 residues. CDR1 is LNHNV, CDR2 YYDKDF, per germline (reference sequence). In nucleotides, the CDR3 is TGTGCCACCAGCCCCTGGGGCAGCCAAGAGACCCAGTACTTC. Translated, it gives CATSPWGSQETQYF.

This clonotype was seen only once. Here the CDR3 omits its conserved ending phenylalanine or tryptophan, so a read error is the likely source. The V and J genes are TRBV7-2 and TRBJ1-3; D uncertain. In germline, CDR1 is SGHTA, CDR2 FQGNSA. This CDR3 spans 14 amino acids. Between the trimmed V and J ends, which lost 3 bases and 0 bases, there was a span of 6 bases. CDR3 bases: TGTGCCAGCAGCTTGGGCAGCTCTGGAAACACCATATATCAT. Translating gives CASSLGSSGNTIYH.